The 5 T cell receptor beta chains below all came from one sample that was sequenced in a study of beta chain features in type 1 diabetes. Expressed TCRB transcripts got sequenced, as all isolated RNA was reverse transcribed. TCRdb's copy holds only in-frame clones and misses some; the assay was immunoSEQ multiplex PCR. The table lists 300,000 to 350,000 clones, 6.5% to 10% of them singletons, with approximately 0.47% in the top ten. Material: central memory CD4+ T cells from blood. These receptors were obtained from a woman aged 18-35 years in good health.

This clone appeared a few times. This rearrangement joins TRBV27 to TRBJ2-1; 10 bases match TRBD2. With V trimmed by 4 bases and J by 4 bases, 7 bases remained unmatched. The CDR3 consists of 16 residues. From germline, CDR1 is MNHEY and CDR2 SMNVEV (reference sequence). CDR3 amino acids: CASSSRGLAKYNEQFF. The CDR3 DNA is TGTGCCAGCAGTTCCCGGGGACTAGCGAAATACAATGAGCAGTTCTTC.

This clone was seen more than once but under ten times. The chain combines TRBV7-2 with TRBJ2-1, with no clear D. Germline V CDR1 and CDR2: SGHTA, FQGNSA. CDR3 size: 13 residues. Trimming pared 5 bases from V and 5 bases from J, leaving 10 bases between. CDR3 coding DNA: TGTGCCAGCAGCCCGTTAGACCACAATGAGCAGTTCTTC. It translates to CASSPLDHNEQFF. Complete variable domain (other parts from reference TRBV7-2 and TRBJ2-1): GAGVSQSPSNKVTEKGKDVELRCDPISGHTALYWYRQSLGQGLEFLIYFQGNSAPDKSGLPSDRFSAERTGGSVSTLTIQRTQQEDSAVYLCASSPLDHNEQFFGPGTRLTVL.

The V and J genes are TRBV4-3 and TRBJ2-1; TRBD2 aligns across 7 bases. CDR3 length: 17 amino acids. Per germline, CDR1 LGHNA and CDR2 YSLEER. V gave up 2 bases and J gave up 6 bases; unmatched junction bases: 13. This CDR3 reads CASSQLLVGEGSNEQFF. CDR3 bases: TGCGCCAGCAGCCAATTGTTGGTCGGGGAGGGAAGCAATGAGCAGTTCTTC.

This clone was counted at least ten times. CDR3 coding DNA: TGTGCCTTCGCTGGGGATTCGAACACCGGGGAGCTGTTTTTT. Protein product: CAFAGDSNTGELFF. The chain couples TRBV7-9 to TRBJ2-2; D is unresolved. Germline CDR1 reads SEHNR; CDR2 reads FQNEAQ (reference sequence). The CDR3 has 14 amino acids. V lost 11 bases to trimming and J lost 0 bases, with 13 bases between them.

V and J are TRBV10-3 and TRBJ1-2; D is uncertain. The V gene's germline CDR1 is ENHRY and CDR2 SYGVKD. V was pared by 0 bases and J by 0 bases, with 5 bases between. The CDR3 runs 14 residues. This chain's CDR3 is CAISESNANYGYTF. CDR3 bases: TGTGCCATCAGTGAGTCAAACGCTAACTATGGCTACACCTTC.